This T cell receptor beta chain derives from a study of T cell changes during pregnancy in multiple sclerosis. Using immunoSEQ multiplex PCR, the repertoire was profiled, and TCRdb retains in-frame clones only, with some absent. The sample shows 25,000 to 35,000 clones, about 88% of them seen only once. This CDR3 contains 14 residues. Per the germline V gene, CDR1 is SGHRS and CDR2 is YFSETQ. V dropped 0 bases and J dropped 4 bases, with 10 bases sitting between them. The chain links TRBV5-1 to TRBJ1-2, with D uncertain. This sample comprised CD4+ T cells from peripheral blood mononuclear cells, obtained in the second trimester of pregnancy. The sequence was obtained from a female donor in good health, enrolled as a control in a pregnancy study. The CDR3 DNA reads TGCGCCAGCAGCTTGGATCCGGTCGGCTATGGCTACACCTTC. It specifies CASSLDPVGYGYTF.